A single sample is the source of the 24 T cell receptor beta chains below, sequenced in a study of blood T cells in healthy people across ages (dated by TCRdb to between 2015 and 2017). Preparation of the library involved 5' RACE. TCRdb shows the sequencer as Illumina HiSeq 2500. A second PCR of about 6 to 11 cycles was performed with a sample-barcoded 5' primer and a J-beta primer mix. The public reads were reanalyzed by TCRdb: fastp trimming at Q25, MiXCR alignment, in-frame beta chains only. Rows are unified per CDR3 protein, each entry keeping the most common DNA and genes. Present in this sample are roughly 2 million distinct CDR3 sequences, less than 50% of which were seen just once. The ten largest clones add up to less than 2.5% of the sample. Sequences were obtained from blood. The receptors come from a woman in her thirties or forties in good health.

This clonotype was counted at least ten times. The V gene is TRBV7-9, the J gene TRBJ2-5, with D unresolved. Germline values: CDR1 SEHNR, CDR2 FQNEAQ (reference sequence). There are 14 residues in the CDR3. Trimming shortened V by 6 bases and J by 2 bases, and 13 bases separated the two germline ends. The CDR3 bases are TGTGCCAGCAGTTTAAGAGGCAATCAAGAGACCCAGTACTTC. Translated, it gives CASSLRGNQETQYF.

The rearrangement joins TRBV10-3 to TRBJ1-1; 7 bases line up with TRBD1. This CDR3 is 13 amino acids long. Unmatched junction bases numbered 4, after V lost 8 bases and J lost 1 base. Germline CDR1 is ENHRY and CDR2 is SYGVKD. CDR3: CAIAGTANTEAFF. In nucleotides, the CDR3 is TGTGCCATCGCGGGGACAGCGAACACTGAAGCTTTCTTT.

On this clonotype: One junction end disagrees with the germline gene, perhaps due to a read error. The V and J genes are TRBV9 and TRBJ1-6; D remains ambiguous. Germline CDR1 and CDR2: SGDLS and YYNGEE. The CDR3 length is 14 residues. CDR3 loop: CGSNSDGYNSPLHF. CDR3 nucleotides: TGTGGCAGCAACTCAGATGGGTATAATTCACCCCTCCACTTT.

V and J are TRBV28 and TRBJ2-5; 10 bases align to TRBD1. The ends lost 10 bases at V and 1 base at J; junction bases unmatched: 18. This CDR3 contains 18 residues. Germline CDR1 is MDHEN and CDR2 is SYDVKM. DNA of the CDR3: TGTGCCACCTCCCAAGGACAGGGGGAATCTATGGTCCAAGAGACCCAGTACTTC. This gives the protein CATSQGQGESMVQETQYF.

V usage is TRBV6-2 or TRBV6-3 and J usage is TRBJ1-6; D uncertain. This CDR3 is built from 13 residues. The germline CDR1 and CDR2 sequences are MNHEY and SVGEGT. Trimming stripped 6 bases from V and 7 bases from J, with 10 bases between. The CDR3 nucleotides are TGTGCCAGCAGAGACTACAGAAATTCACCCCTCCACTTT. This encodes CASRDYRNSPLHF.

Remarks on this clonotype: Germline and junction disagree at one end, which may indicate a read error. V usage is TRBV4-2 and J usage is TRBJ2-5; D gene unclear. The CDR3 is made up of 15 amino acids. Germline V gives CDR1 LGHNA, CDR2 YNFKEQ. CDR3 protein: CASSQDLYYQETQYF. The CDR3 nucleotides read TGTGCCAGCAGCCAAGATCTTTACTACCAGGAGACCCAGTACTTC.

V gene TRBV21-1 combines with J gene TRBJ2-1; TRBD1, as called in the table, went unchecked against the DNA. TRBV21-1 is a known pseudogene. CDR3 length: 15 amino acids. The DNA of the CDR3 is TGTGCCAGCCTTAACAGGGGTTCTTCCTACAATGAGCAGTTCTTC. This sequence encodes CASLNRGSSYNEQFF.

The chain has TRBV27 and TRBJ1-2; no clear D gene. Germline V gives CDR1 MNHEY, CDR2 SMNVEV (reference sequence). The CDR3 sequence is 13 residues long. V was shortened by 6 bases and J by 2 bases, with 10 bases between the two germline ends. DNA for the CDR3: TGTGCCAGCAGGGGCCCGGGGAACTATGGCTACACCTTC. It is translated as CASRGPGNYGYTF.

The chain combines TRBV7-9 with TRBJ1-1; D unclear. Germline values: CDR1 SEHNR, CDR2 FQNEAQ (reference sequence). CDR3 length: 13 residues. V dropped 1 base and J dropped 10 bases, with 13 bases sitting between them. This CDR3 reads CASSLVYRTGAFF. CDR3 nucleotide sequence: TGTGCCAGCAGCTTAGTCTACCGCACCGGAGCTTTCTTT.

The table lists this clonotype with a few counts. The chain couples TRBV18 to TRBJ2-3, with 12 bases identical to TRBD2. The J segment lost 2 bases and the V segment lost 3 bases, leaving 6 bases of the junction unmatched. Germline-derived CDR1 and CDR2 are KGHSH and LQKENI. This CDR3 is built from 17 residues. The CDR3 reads CASSPQTSGGFTDTQYF. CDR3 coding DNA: TGTGCCAGCTCACCGCAGACTAGCGGGGGATTCACAGATACGCAGTATTTT.

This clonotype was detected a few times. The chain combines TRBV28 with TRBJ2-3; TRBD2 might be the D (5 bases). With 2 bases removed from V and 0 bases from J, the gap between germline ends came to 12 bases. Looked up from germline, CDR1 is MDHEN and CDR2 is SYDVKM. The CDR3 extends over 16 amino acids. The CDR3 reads CASSLGVGSSTDTQYF. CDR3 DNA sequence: TGTGCCAGCAGTTTAGGGGTAGGGAGTAGCACAGATACGCAGTATTTT.

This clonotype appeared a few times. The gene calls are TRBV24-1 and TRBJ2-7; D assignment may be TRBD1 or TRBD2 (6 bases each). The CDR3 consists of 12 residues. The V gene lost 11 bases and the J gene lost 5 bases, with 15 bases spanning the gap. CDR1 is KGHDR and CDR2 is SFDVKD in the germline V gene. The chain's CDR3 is CASSRGGNEQYF. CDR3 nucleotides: TGTGCCAGTTCCAGGGGAGGCAACGAGCAGTACTTC.

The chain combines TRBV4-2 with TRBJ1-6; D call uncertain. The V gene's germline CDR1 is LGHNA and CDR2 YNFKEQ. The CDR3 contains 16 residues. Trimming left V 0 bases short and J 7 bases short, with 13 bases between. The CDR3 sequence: CASSQDFGNWNSPLHF. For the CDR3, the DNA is TGTGCCAGCAGCCAAGATTTCGGTAATTGGAATTCACCCCTCCACTTT.

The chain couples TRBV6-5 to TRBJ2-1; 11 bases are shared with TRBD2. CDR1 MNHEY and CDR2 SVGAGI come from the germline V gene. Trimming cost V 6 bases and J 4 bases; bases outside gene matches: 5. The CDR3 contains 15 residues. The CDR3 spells CASRRLAGWYNEQFF. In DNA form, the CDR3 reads TGTGCCAGCAGGCGACTAGCGGGGTGGTACAATGAGCAGTTCTTC.

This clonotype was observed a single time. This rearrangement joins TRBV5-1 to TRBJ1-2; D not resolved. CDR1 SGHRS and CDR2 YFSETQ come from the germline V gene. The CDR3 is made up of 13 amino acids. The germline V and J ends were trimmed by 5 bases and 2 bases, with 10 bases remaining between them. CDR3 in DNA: TGCGCCAGCAGTGGGCTGGAGAACTATGGCTACACCTTC. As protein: CASSGLENYGYTF.

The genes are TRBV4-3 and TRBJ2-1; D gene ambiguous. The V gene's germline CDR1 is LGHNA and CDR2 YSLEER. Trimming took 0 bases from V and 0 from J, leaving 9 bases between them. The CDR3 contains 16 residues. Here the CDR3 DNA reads TGCGCCAGCAGCCAAGAGAACTTTTACTCCTACAATGAGCAGTTCTTC. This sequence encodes CASSQENFYSYNEQFF.

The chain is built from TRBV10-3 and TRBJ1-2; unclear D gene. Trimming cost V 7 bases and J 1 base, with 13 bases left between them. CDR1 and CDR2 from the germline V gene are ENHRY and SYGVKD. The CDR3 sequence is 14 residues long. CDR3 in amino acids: CAITRTENNYGYTF. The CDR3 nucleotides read TGTGCCATCACCAGGACGGAAAATAACTATGGCTACACCTTC.

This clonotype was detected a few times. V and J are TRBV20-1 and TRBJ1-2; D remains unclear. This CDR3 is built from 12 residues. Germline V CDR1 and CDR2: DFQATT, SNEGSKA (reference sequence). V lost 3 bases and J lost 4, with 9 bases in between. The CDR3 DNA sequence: TGCAGTGCTAGGGCGGGGTTCTATGGCTACACCTTC. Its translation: CSARAGFYGYTF.

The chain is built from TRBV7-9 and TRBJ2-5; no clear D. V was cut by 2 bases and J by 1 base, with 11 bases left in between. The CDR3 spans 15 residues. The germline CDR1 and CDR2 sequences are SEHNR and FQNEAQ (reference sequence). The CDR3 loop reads CASSLLRQLQETQYF. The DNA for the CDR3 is TGTGCCAGCAGCTTATTGAGGCAGCTCCAAGAGACCCAGTACTTC.

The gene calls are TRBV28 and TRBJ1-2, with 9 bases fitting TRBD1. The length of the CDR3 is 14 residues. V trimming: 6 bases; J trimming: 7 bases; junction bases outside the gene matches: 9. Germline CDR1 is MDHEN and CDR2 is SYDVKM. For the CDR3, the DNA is TGTGCCAGCAGGACAGGGGGTGGAGTGGTTGGCTACACCTTC. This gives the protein CASRTGGGVVGYTF.

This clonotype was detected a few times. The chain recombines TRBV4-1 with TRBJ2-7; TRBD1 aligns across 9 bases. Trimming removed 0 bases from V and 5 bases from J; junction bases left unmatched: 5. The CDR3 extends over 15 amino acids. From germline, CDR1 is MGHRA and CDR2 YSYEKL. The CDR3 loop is CASSQESGQGDEQYF. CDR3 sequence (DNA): TGCGCCAGCAGCCAAGAATCGGGACAGGGCGACGAGCAGTACTTC.

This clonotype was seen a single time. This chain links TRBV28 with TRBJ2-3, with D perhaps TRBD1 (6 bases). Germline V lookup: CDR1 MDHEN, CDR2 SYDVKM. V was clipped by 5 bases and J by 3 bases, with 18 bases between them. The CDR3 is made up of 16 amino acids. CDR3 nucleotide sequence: TGTGCCAGCAGTACGAAAAGGGATAGGGGGACAGATACGCAGTATTTT. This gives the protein CASSTKRDRGTDTQYF.

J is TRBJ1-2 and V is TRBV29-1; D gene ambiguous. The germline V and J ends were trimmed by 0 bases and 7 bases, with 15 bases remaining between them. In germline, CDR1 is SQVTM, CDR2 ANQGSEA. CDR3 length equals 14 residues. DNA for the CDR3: TGCAGCGTTGAAGACCCGGGGTGGGGTAGTGGCTACACCTTC. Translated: CSVEDPGWGSGYTF.

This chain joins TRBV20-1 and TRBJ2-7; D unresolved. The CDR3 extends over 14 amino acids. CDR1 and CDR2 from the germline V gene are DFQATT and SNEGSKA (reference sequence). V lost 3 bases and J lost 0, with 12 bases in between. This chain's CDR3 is CSASYAKSSYEQYF. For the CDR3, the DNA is TGCAGTGCTAGTTATGCCAAGAGCTCCTACGAGCAGTACTTC.